The clone carrying this TCR beta chain was observed a handful of times. What it binds is not known. The sample comes from a study of CD8 T cells in ankylosing spondylitis. Study observations and caveats: A motif of 7 to 9 highly homologous TCR beta variants was seen as apparently characteristic of ankylosing spondylitis blood. Reported data indicate significant enrichment of disease-linked clones within matched ankylosing spondylitis synovial fluid.

Germline-derived CDR1 and CDR2 are DFQATT and SNEGSKA (reference sequence). The germline V and J ends were trimmed by 6 bases and 6 bases, with 11 bases remaining between them. The CDR3 length is 12 residues. From the 5' RACE reads, TCRdb called clonotypes with MiXCR, one entry per CDR3 protein. The table shows around 430,000 distinct CDR3 sequences, with roughly 17% occurring only once. The sample comprised blood, either unsorted or a sorted T cell fraction (not recorded which). The chain joins TRBV20-1 to TRBJ2-2; D not certain. The clonotype was recovered from a male donor with ankylosing spondylitis. The CDR3 loop is CSATSSPGELFF. For the CDR3, the DNA is TGCAGTGCAACGTCCAGCCCCGGGGAGCTGTTTTTT.